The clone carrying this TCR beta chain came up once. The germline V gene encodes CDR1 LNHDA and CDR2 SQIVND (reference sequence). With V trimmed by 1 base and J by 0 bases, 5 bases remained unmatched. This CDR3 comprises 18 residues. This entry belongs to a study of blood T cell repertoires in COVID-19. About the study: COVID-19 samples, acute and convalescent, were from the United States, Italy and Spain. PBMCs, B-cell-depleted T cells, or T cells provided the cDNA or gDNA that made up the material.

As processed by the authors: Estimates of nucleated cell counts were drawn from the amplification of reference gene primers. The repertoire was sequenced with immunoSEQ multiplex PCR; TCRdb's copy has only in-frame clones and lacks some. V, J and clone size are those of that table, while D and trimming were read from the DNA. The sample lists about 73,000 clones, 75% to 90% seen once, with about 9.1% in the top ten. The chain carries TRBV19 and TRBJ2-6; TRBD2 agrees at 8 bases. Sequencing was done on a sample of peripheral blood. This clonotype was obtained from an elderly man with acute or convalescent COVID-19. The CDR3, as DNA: TGTGCCAGTAGTATAGGTCTAGCGGGCTACTCTGGGGCCAACGTCCTGACTTTC. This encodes CASSIGLAGYSGANVLTF. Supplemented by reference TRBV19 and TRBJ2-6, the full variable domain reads DGGITQSPKYLFRKEGQNVTLSCEQNLNHDAMYWYRQDPGQGLRLIYYSQIVNDFQKGDIAEGYSVSREKKESFPLTVTSAQKNPTAFYLCASSIGLAGYSGANVLTFGAGSRLTVL.